This is a list of T cell receptor beta chains from one sample in a study of early T cells in non-severe SARS-CoV-2 infection. Using its own MiXCR run on the 5' RACE reads, TCRdb lists one record per CDR3 protein. The sample has fewer than 55,000 distinct CDR3 sequences, around 8.4% seen once. The sequenced material came from whole blood. The source is an adult who was a healthcare worker with PCR-confirmed SARS-CoV-2 infection or an uninfected control (not recorded which). Both conserved end residues are part of each CDR3. D genes are given only for firm matches. Expanded clones are given a class, and other clones once, few, many or no size at all.

.,TRBJ2-3,TRBV19,.,CASSMDPGTQYF,TGTGCCAGTAGTATGGATCCTGGTACGCAGTATTTT
.,TRBJ2-1,TRBV4-3,medium-sized,CASSQDRAAGHYNEQFF,TGCGCCAGCAGCCAAGATCGGGCCGCGGGCCACTACAATGAGCAGTTCTTC
TRBD1,TRBJ2-1,TRBV6-6,many,CASSSFRGRDNEQFF,TGTGCCAGCAGTTCTTTCAGGGGGCGCGACAATGAGCAGTTCTTC
.,TRBJ2-7,TRBV7-8,many,CASSLGGGGSNIFYEQYF,TGTGCCAGCAGCTTAGGAGGAGGGGGCAGCAATATATTTTACGAGCAGTACTTC
TRBD2,TRBJ2-2,TRBV9,many,CASSVATSGANTGELFF,TGTGCCAGCAGCGTCGCCACTAGCGGGGCGAACACCGGGGAGCTGTTTTTT
TRBD2,TRBJ2-5,TRBV11-2,few,CASSLGGTSGTRTQYF,TGTGCCAGCAGCTTAGGTGGGACTAGCGGGACCAGGACCCAGTACTTC
TRBD2,TRBJ2-3,TRBV10-3,many,CAIKGLAVTDTQYF,TGTGCCATCAAGGGACTAGCGGTCACAGATACGCAGTATTTT
TRBD1,TRBJ1-4,TRBV20-1,many,CSANRDRGAAVEKLFF,TGCAGTGCTAACCGGGACAGGGGCGCGGCCGTGGAAAAACTGTTTTTT
TRBD2,TRBJ2-1,TRBV20-1,few,CSARGLAGGSYNEQFF,TGCAGTGCCAGGGGACTAGCGGGAGGGTCCTACAATGAGCAGTTCTTC
.,TRBJ2-3,TRBV4-1,many,CASSPPPDRTQYF,TGCGCCAGCAGCCCACCCCCGGATCGGACGCAGTATTTT
TRBD2,TRBJ2-3,TRBV15,few,CATSRGLAGAGRTQYF,TGTGCCACCAGCAGGGGACTAGCGGGAGCGGGGCGTACGCAGTATTTT
TRBD2,TRBJ2-1,TRBV20-1,.,CSARGLAGGHGSYNEQFF,TGCAGTGCTAGAGGACTAGCGGGAGGTCACGGCTCCTACAATGAGCAGTTCTTC
.,TRBJ2-7,TRBV5-1,.,CASSPGFSYEQYF,TGCGCCAGCAGCCCCGGGTTCTCCTACGAGCAGTACTTC
TRBD2,TRBJ2-7,TRBV10-3,.,CAISSSGSSYEQYF,TGTGCCATCAGCTCTAGCGGCAGCTCCTACGAGCAGTACTTC
.,TRBJ2-7,TRBV27,many,CASSLSLLPDEQYF,TGTGCCAGCAGTTTATCCCTCCTCCCCGACGAGCAGTACTTC
.,TRBJ2-7,TRBV5-1,many,CASSWGRDYEQYF,TGCGCCAGCAGCTGGGGACGGGACTACGAGCAGTACTTC
.,TRBJ1-1,TRBV2,.,CASSGTVGSTEAFF,TGTGCCAGCAGCGGGACCGTGGGGAGTACTGAAGCTTTCTTT
.,TRBJ1-5,TRBV11-2,many,CASSRTVRGGGNQPQHF,TGTGCCAGCAGCCGCACCGTTAGGGGGGGAGGCAATCAGCCCCAGCATTTT
.,TRBJ2-3,TRBV5-1,many,CASSSADTQYF,TGCGCCAGCAGCTCGGCAGATACGCAGTATTTT
.,TRBJ2-3,TRBV2,few,CASSGGQITDTQYF,TGTGCCAGCAGTGGTGGACAGATCACAGATACGCAGTATTTT
TRBD2,TRBJ2-5,TRBV5-1,many,CASSGLSGGETQYF,TGCGCCAGCAGCGGCCTTAGCGGGGGAGAGACCCAGTACTTC
TRBD2,TRBJ2-7,TRBV16,many,CASSLPPSGSYEQYF,TGTGCCAGCAGCCTCCCCCCCAGCGGGAGTTACGAGCAGTACTTC
.,TRBJ2-7,TRBV19,many,CASSESGSYEQYF,TGTGCCAGTAGTGAAAGCGGAAGCTACGAGCAGTACTTC
TRBD2,TRBJ2-3,TRBV15,many,CATSREAGVADTQYF,TGTGCCACCAGCAGAGAAGCGGGAGTGGCAGATACGCAGTATTTT
.,TRBJ2-4,TRBV6-2/TRBV6-3,.,CASSEDRGIQYF,TGTGCCAGCAGTGAGGACAGAGGCATTCAGTACTTC
TRBD2,TRBJ2-1,TRBV19,few,CASSIEAGGPNKNEQFF,TGTGCCAGTAGTATCGAAGCGGGAGGGCCAAATAAGAATGAGCAGTTCTTC
.,TRBJ2-1,TRBV6-5,many,CASRWTATRDEQFF,TGTGCCTCAAGATGGACAGCGACCCGGGATGAGCAGTTCTTC
.,TRBJ1-1,TRBV18,.,CASSHSWGDTEAFF,TGTGCCAGCTCACACTCTTGGGGGGACACTGAAGCTTTCTTT
.,TRBJ2-7,TRBV10-3,.,CAISNVYEQYF,TGTGCCATCAGTAATGTCTACGAGCAGTACTTC
.,TRBJ2-3,TRBV4-3,few,CASSQVKTSTDTQYF,TGCGCCAGCAGCCAAGTAAAGACTAGCACAGATACGCAGTATTTT
.,TRBJ2-7,TRBV25-1,.,CASSESGGYEQYF,TGTGCCAGCAGTGAATCTGGTGGTTACGAGCAGTACTTC
.,TRBJ2-7,TRBV3-1,many,CASSQVAGSYEQYF,TGTGCCAGCAGCCAAGTAGCTGGTTCCTACGAGCAGTACTTC
.,TRBJ2-5,TRBV7-3,.,CASSLMAVEGETQYF,TGTGCCAGCAGCTTAATGGCTGTGGAAGGGGAGACCCAGTACTTC
TRBD2,TRBJ2-7,TRBV7-2,many,CASSPTSGGYEQYF,TGTGCCAGCAGCCCTACTAGCGGGGGTTACGAGCAGTACTTC
.,TRBJ1-4,TRBV18,many,CASSTQWANEKLFF,TGTGCCAGCAGTACTCAGTGGGCTAATGAAAAACTGTTTTTT
TRBD2,TRBJ2-7,TRBV3-1,few,CASSELAGGHYEQYF,TGTGCCAGCAGCGAACTAGCGGGAGGGCACTACGAGCAGTACTTC
TRBD1,TRBJ1-2,TRBV11-2,.,CASSLGTGGAAGYTF,TGTGCCAGCAGCTTGGGGACAGGGGGCGCCGCTGGCTACACCTTC
.,TRBJ1-6,TRBV6-6,many,CASESSYNSPLHF,TGTGCCAGCGAGAGCTCCTATAATTCACCCCTCCACTTT
.,TRBJ1-5,TRBV19,many,CASKVGDGGAQHF,TGTGCCAGTAAGGTTGGCGACGGAGGGGCCCAGCATTTT
.,TRBJ1-5,TRBV6-1,many,CASSETQPVSQHF,TGTGCCAGCAGTGAGACGCAACCCGTCTCCCAGCATTTT
.,TRBJ2-1,TRBV29-1,few,CSVSVRNEQFF,TGCAGCGTATCCGTCCGGAATGAGCAGTTCTTC
TRBD1,TRBJ1-5,TRBV20-1,few,CSAGTGRQPQHF,TGCAGTGCCGGGACAGGGCGGCAGCCCCAGCATTTT
TRBD1,TRBJ1-2,TRBV27,few,CASSLTGFATNYGYTF,TGTGCCAGCAGTTTGACAGGGTTCGCAACGAACTATGGCTACACCTTC
.,TRBJ1-1,TRBV30,.,CAWSVRTHTEAFF,TGTGCCTGGAGTGTACGGACTCACACTGAAGCTTTCTTT
TRBD1,TRBJ1-3,TRBV7-2,.,CASRTTGGSGNTIYF,TGTGCCAGCAGGACTACAGGGGGATCTGGAAACACCATATATTTT
TRBD2,TRBJ2-1,TRBV3-1,many,CASSPTRDYSLEQFF,TGTGCCAGCAGCCCGACTCGGGACTACTCGCTCGAGCAGTTCTTC
.,TRBJ1-4,TRBV20-1,many,CSAPWGKKLFF,TGCAGTGCTCCCTGGGGGAAAAAACTGTTTTTT
.,TRBJ1-2,TRBV10-3,many,CAISLGPPSGILIGYTF,TGTGCCATCAGTCTCGGACCCCCTTCCGGGATCCTCATTGGCTACACCTTC
.,TRBJ2-7,TRBV3-1,many,CASSPGDFSYEQYF,TGTGCCAGCAGCCCTGGGGACTTCTCCTACGAGCAGTACTTC
TRBD2,TRBJ2-1,TRBV24-1,many,CATSALERGIVPNEQFF,TGTGCCACCAGTGCTCTGGAGCGGGGCATAGTGCCCAATGAGCAGTTCTTC